The rows below give T cell receptor beta chains drawn from one sample of a study of shared clonotypes between healthy human individuals. Sequencing was performed with immunoSEQ multiplex PCR; in TCRdb, only in-frame clones are kept and a portion is missing. The sample lists more than 150,000 clones, over 50% occurring once. Sequences were obtained from memory CD4+ T cells sorted from blood. The source is a man younger than 40 in good health. The CDR3 runs from the conserved cysteine through the conserved F or W. D genes are given only for firm matches. Clone size is stated in some rows and not others, as once, few, many or a class when expanded.

CATRGGLAGGGGQFF	TGTGCCACCAGGGGGGGACTAGCGGGAGGCGGAGGGCAGTTCTTC	TRBV2	TRBJ2-1	TRBD2	-
CASSLAGGAGANVLTF	TGTGCCAGCAGCTTGGCCGGGGGCGCTGGGGCCAACGTCCTGACTTTC	TRBV5-4	TRBJ2-6	-	-
CASWLAGRNEQFF	TGTGCCAGCTGGCTAGCGGGACGAAATGAGCAGTTCTTC	TRBV2	TRBJ2-1	TRBD2	-
CASSTFSGTRYNEQFF	TGTGCCAGTAGTACTTTTTCCGGGACTAGATACAATGAGCAGTTCTTC	TRBV19	TRBJ2-1	TRBD2	-
CATGTGETQYF	TGTGCCACAGGGACGGGAGAGACCCAGTACTTC	TRBV6-1	TRBJ2-5	-	few
CASSEIGASSTDTQYF	TGTGCCAGCAGTGAAATAGGGGCATCTAGCACAGATACGCAGTATTTT	TRBV2	TRBJ2-3	-	-
CGAGRGRNIQYF	TGCGGCGCAGGTAGGGGAAGAAACATTCAGTACTTC	TRBV29-1	TRBJ2-4	-	-
CASSLAGANYGYTF	TGTGCCAGCAGCCTAGCCGGGGCAAACTATGGCTACACCTTC	TRBV11-2	TRBJ1-2	-	-
CASSLRSGPVWSGEQYF	TGTGCCAGCAGTTTACGGTCGGGGCCGGTCTGGAGTGGCGAGCAGTACTTC	TRBV28	TRBJ2-7	-	-
CASSFPGSQETQYF	TGTGCCAGCAGCTTCCCAGGGTCACAAGAGACCCAGTACTTC	TRBV5-4	TRBJ2-5	-	-
CASSPLGTGRQETQYF	TGCGCCAGCAGCCCGCTAGGGACAGGGAGACAAGAGACCCAGTACTTC	TRBV5-1	TRBJ2-5	TRBD1	-
CASSTTGTGVYGYTF	TGTGCCAGTAGTACCACCGGGACAGGGGTATATGGCTACACCTTC	TRBV19	TRBJ1-2	TRBD1	-
CASLRSGQMNTEAFF	TGTGCCAGCTTACGTTCGGGGCAGATGAACACTGAAGCTTTCTTT	TRBV5-5	TRBJ1-1	-	-
CASGPGAAQPQHF	TGTGCCAGTGGTCCGGGGGCAGCTCAGCCCCAGCATTTT	TRBV18	TRBJ1-5	-	-
CASRDIADTQYF	TGTGCCAGCAGGGACATCGCGGATACGCAGTATTTT	TRBV2	TRBJ2-3	-	-
CASSLASGRINEQFF	TGCGCCAGCAGCTTGGCTAGCGGGAGGATCAATGAGCAGTTCTTC	TRBV5-1	TRBJ2-1	TRBD2	-
CASSQAGQRGTEAFF	TGTGCCAGCAGCCAAGCGGGACAAAGGGGCACTGAAGCTTTCTTT	TRBV7-2	TRBJ1-1	-	-
CASTPMVPNYNEQFF	TGTGCCAGCACCCCCATGGTTCCCAACTACAATGAGCAGTTCTTC	TRBV6-5	TRBJ2-1	-	-
CSVAGGPSSDTQYF	TGCAGCGTGGCGGGAGGGCCCTCTTCGGATACGCAGTATTTT	TRBV29-1	TRBJ2-3	TRBD2	few
CASSPTGYTEAFF	TGTGCCAGCAGCCCCACAGGCTACACTGAAGCTTTCTTT	TRBV11-2	TRBJ1-1	-	-
CASSLMGDTQYF	TGTGCCAGCAGCCTTATGGGGGATACGCAGTATTTT	TRBV9	TRBJ2-3	-	few
CASSGMYEQYF	TGTGCCAGCAGTGGCATGTACGAGCAGTACTTC	TRBV6-6	TRBJ2-7	-	-
CASSQAGVWGQETQYF	TGTGCCAGCAGCCAAGCAGGGGTGTGGGGCCAAGAGACCCAGTACTTC	TRBV14	TRBJ2-5	-	-
CASSSQVSGLVAEAFF	TGTGCCAGCAGTTCCCAAGTCTCGGGTCTGGTCGCTGAAGCTTTCTTT	TRBV27	TRBJ1-1	-	-
CASSDEAGGNEQFF	TGCGCCAGCAGCGACGAAGCGGGAGGTAATGAGCAGTTCTTC	TRBV4-3	TRBJ2-1	TRBD2	-
CASSRFDGDTQYF	TGTGCCAGCAGTCGATTCGACGGAGATACGCAGTATTTT	TRBV6-6	TRBJ2-3	-	-
CASSIGLAQPQHF	TGTGCCAGCAGCATAGGACTTGCTCAGCCCCAGCATTTT	TRBV14	TRBJ1-5	-	-
CASGTLTYEQYF	TGTGCCAGCGGGACACTAACCTACGAGCAGTACTTC	TRBV28	TRBJ2-7	-	-